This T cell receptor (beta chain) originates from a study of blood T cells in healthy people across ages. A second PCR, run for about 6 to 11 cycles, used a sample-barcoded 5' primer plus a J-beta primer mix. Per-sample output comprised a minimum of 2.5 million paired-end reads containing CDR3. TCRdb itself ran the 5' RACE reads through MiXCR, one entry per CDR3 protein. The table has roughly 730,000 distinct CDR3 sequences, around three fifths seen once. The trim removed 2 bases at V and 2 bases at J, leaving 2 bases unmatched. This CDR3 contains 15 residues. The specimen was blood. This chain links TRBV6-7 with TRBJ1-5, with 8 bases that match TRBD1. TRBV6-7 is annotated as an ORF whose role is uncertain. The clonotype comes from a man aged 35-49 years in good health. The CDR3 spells CASSYPGQGNQPQHF. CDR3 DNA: TGTGCCAGCAGTTACCCGGGACAGGGCAATCAGCCCCAGCATTTT.